The TCR beta chain under discussion was sequenced for a study of shared clonotypes between healthy human individuals. Findings of the study overall: Genetic and exposure-history diversity was limited by the small donor number. When compared with the clonotypes that were shared by all four sorted-subset donors, the non-shared clonotypes turned out to have lower generation probabilities.

Genomic DNA (from each subset) was split evenly across several immunoSEQ plates. The table came from immunoSEQ multiplex PCR; TCRdb's copy has only in-frame clones and leaves some out. The sample consists of 550,000 to 600,000 clones, 95% to 98% of them appearing once. CDR1 and CDR2 from the germline V gene are KGHSH and LQKENI. V lost 1 base to trimming and J lost 7 bases; unmatched junction nucleotides: 13. This CDR3 is built from 16 residues. To note about this clone: Antigen unknown.

Naivety among CD8 cells was defined by CD45RO negativity and positive CCR7 selection, thereby excluding terminally differentiated effector memory CD45RA+ cells. The rearrangement joins TRBV18 to TRBJ2-7; the match to TRBD2 covers 7 bases. Sequenced material: naive CD8+ T cells sorted from blood. The TCR sequence derives from a man aged 25-40 years in good health. The DNA for the CDR3 is TGTGCCAGCTCACCACGGGAAGCGGGACCTCCTGGGGAGCAGTACTTC. It yields the protein CASSPREAGPPGEQYF.